The 18 T cell receptor beta chains presented below share a single source sample, sequenced in a study of blood T cell repertoires in COVID-19. Produced via immunoSEQ multiplex PCR; TCRdb's table is partial and in-frame only. The table has some 150,000 clones, roughly 81% seen once. Sequenced input: peripheral blood. These receptor sequences come from a man aged 40-49 years with acute or convalescent COVID-19.

The J gene is TRBJ2-6, the V gene TRBV7-9; 10 nucleotides match TRBD1. Germline CDR1 reads SEHNR; CDR2 reads FQNEAQ (reference sequence). The CDR3 covers 19 residues. After removal of 3 bases from V and 1 base from J, the junction contained 9 bases not matched to a gene. Here the CDR3 reads CASSFLEGQGISGANVLTF. The CDR3 DNA reads TGTGCCAGCAGCTTCCTTGAGGGACAGGGGATATCTGGGGCCAACGTCCTGACTTTC.

The V gene is TRBV9, the J gene TRBJ2-3; 8 positions agree with TRBD1. CDR1 and CDR2 from the germline V gene are SGDLS and YYNGEE. Trimming cost V 4 bases and J 4 bases; bases outside gene matches: 8. The CDR3 runs to 15 residues. CDR3 residues: CASSLRQGIPDTQYF. CDR3 bases: TGTGCCAGCAGCCTTAGACAGGGGATCCCAGATACGCAGTATTTT.

This clone was recorded once. The V call is TRBV15, the J call TRBJ2-7, with 9 bases identical to TRBD1. The CDR3 is 15 residues long. CDR1 is LNHNV and CDR2 is YYDKDF in the germline V gene (reference sequence). V trimming: 4 bases; J trimming: 4 bases; junction bases outside the gene matches: 8. The CDR3 DNA sequence: TGTGCCACCAGCATAGGGGGGACAGGGTCGTACGAGCAGTACTTC. Its protein product is CATSIGGTGSYEQYF.

Here the CDR3 reads CASSLYRQENTEAFF. The CDR3 region has the DNA TGTGCCAGCAGCTTATATAGGCAGGAGAACACTGAAGCTTTCTTT. The genes are TRBV7-9 and TRBJ1-1; unclear D gene. CDR1 and CDR2 from the germline V gene are SEHNR and FQNEAQ (reference sequence). The CDR3 is made up of 15 amino acids. V was trimmed by 2 bases and J by 1 base, leaving 11 bases between them.

The genes are TRBV7-2 and TRBJ2-7; 9 nucleotides align to TRBD1. The CDR3 covers 15 residues. Germline CDR1 reads SGHTA; CDR2 reads FQGNSA. Trimming removed 1 base from V and 5 bases from J; junction bases left unmatched: 6. CDR3 protein: CASSLGGTGGDEQYF. The CDR3 coding sequence is TGTGCCAGCAGCTTAGGCGGAACAGGGGGCGACGAGCAGTACTTC.

The chain is built from TRBV9 and TRBJ1-2; no clear D. Germline assignment: CDR1 SGDLS and CDR2 YYNGEE. The ends were cut back, 3 bases at V and 8 bases at J, with 14 bases in the middle. The CDR3 totals 13 residues. The DNA of the CDR3 is TGTGCCAGCAGCGACAAGGAGTCGCGCGGCTACACCTTC. Translation gives CASSDKESRGYTF.

The rearrangement uses TRBV15 and TRBJ1-5, with D perhaps matching TRBD1 (6 bases). Germline V gives CDR1 LNHNV, CDR2 YYDKDF (reference sequence). The CDR3 spans 18 residues. The V end was cut by 5 bases, the J end by 0 bases, with 20 bases between. The CDR3 region is CATSPTETGINSNQPQHF. The CDR3 coding sequence is TGTGCCACCAGCCCCACCGAGACAGGAATCAATAGCAATCAGCCCCAGCATTTT.

In this sample, this clone turned up a few times. The CDR3 DNA follows: TGTGCCTGGAGCGGGGACAGGGTGGAAGCGGGCTACACCTTC. It translates to CAWSGDRVEAGYTF. The rearrangement uses TRBV30 and TRBJ1-2, with TRBD1 matching 9 bases. This CDR3 contains 14 residues. V trimming: 3 bases; J trimming: 8 bases; junction bases outside the gene matches: 10. Germline CDR1 reads GTSNPN; CDR2 reads SVGIG (reference sequence).

This chain connects TRBV7-2 to TRBJ2-2; TRBD1 is a possible D gene (5 bases). Germline V lookup: CDR1 SGHTA, CDR2 FQGNSA. V lost 2 bases to trimming and J lost 6 bases, with 16 bases between them. The CDR3 spans 16 residues. The CDR3 loop is CASSLLRTQGAGELFF. As DNA, the CDR3 is TGTGCCAGCAGCTTATTGAGAACCCAGGGTGCCGGGGAGCTGTTTTTT.

This chain connects TRBV7-9 to TRBJ2-3; TRBD1 might be the D (6 bases). This CDR3 comprises 16 residues. Germline V lookup: CDR1 SEHNR, CDR2 FQNEAQ (reference sequence). The V end lost 3 bases, the J end lost 2 bases, and 15 bases lay between the germline ends. The CDR3 here is CASSFLGTSITDTQYF. The CDR3 bases are TGTGCCAGCAGCTTCCTCGGGACATCAATCACAGATACGCAGTATTTT.

The rearrangement uses TRBV28 and TRBJ2-7; a possible D gene is TRBD2 (5 bases). The ends were cut back, 2 bases at V and 7 bases at J, with 21 bases in the middle. Germline V lookup: CDR1 MDHEN, CDR2 SYDVKM. The CDR3 consists of 16 residues. CDR3 in DNA: TGTGCCAGCAGTTTAATCGGGGTGCAGTATTCTAAAGAGCAGTACTTC. This sequence encodes CASSLIGVQYSKEQYF.

DNA of the CDR3: TGTGCCAGCAGCGTAAATCCCGGGACAGTGAGTCTTGATACGCAGTATTTT. This translates into CASSVNPGTVSLDTQYF. The V call is TRBV9, the J call TRBJ2-3; 7 bases align to TRBD1. CDR3 size: 17 residues. CDR1 is SGDLS, CDR2 YYNGEE, per germline. V dropped 1 base and J dropped 6; count of bases not matched to a gene: 14.

The chain couples TRBV27 to TRBJ1-2; 7 bases fit TRBD1. Per germline, CDR1 MNHEY and CDR2 SMNVEV (reference sequence). The J segment lost 4 bases and the V segment lost 8 bases, leaving 4 bases of the junction unmatched. The CDR3 loop spans 12 amino acids. The CDR3 reads CASSDRVYGYTF. In DNA, the CDR3 is TGTGCCAGCTCAGACAGGGTCTATGGCTACACCTTC.

This clone was detected only once. The chain carries TRBV7-2 and TRBJ1-1, with D unclear. The length of the CDR3 is 12 residues. Germline CDR1 reads SGHTA; CDR2 reads FQGNSA. The V end lost 4 bases, the J end lost 4 bases, and 7 bases lay between the germline ends. CDR3 loop: CASSSSSTEAFF. CDR3 DNA: TGTGCCAGCAGCTCAAGTAGCACTGAAGCTTTCTTT. The whole variable domain, filled in from reference TRBV7-2 and TRBJ1-1, reads GAGVSQSPSNKVTEKGKDVELRCDPISGHTALYWYRQSLGQGLEFLIYFQGNSAPDKSGLPSDRFSAERTGGSVSTLTIQRTQQEDSAVYLCASSSSSTEAFFGQGTRLTVV.

This rearrangement joins TRBV7-2 to TRBJ2-5, with D possibly TRBD1 on 6 matching bases. The CDR3 is made up of 15 amino acids. V was trimmed by 3 bases and J by 5 bases, leaving 16 bases between them. Germline V gives CDR1 SGHTA, CDR2 FQGNSA. The CDR3 DNA is TGTGCCAGCAGCTTCTCGGGACAAGTGGACGAGACCCAGTACTTC. Protein sequence: CASSFSGQVDETQYF.

J is TRBJ1-1 and V is TRBV18; no clear D gene. The CDR3 contains 13 residues. Trimming removed 8 bases from V and 1 base from J, with 11 bases in between. Germline V CDR1 and CDR2: KGHSH, LQKENI. CDR3 loop: CASHGQANTEAFF. CDR3 nucleotide sequence: TGTGCCAGCCATGGCCAGGCGAACACTGAAGCTTTCTTT. Combining the CDR3 with reference TRBV18 and TRBJ1-1 gives the whole variable domain NAGVMQNPRHLVRRRGQEARLRCSPMKGHSHVYWYRQLPEEGLKFMVYLQKENIIDESGMPKERFSAEFPKEGPSILRIQQVVRGDSAAYFCASHGQANTEAFFGQGTRLTVV.

The chain is built from TRBV6-5 and TRBJ2-2, with D tentatively TRBD2 (6 bases). The germline gives CDR1 MNHEY, CDR2 SVGAGI. The V end lost 5 bases, the J end lost 1 base, and 11 bases lay between the germline ends. CDR3 size: 15 residues. The CDR3 here is CASSRDSMNTGELFF. The CDR3 DNA reads as TGTGCCAGCAGTCGGGACTCCATGAACACCGGGGAGCTGTTTTTT.

V is TRBV18 and J is TRBJ1-2; TRBD1 aligns across 7 bases. The J segment lost 3 bases and the V segment lost 1 base, leaving 11 bases of the junction unmatched. Germline values: CDR1 KGHSH, CDR2 LQKENI. The CDR3 loop spans 17 amino acids. CDR3 loop: CASSPQGAPDGDYGYTF. In DNA, the CDR3 is TGTGCCAGCTCACCACAGGGGGCGCCCGATGGGGACTATGGCTACACCTTC.